This T cell receptor beta chain was sequenced for a study of blood T cells in healthy people across ages. Study-wide findings and caveats: Comparison with aged donors showed that long-lived donors had more naive CD4+ cells and higher diversity. With age, beta diversity per million T cells declined roughly linearly, significantly by 40.

This clonotype was counted only a few times. Its antigen is not identified. Per germline, CDR1 SGHRS and CDR2 YFSETQ. Trimming left V 4 bases short and J 2 bases short, with 14 bases between. This CDR3 is 15 amino acids long. Primed by a sample-barcoded 5' primer and a J-beta primer mix, a second PCR proceeded for about 7 to 11 cycles. Each CDR3 protein is one row after TCRdb ran MiXCR on the 5' RACE reads. The sample includes just under 750,000 distinct CDR3 sequences, 20% to 25% of them seen just once. The chain uses TRBV5-1 and TRBJ2-3, with D uncertain. What was sequenced was blood. The clonotype originates from a man aged 65-85 years in good health. Written as DNA, the CDR3 is TGCGCCAGCAGCACAGAATACGGGTTCACAGATACGCAGTATTTT. Translating it yields CASSTEYGFTDTQYF.